One and the same sample provided the 15 T cell receptor beta chains below, sequenced in a study of tumor-infiltrating lymphocytes in localized non-small cell lung cancer. Method: immunoSEQ multiplex PCR; TCRdb's copy keeps in-frame clones and lacks some. The table lists approximately 9,500 clones, 60% to 80% of them singletons. Sequences were obtained from uninvolved lung tissue not adjacent to the tumor. These receptors all stem from a human donor with non-small cell lung cancer.

The chain recombines TRBV27 with TRBJ2-2; no clear D. V lost 9 bases and J lost 1, with 9 bases in between. Germline lookup yields CDR1 MNHEY and CDR2 SMNVEV (reference sequence). The CDR3 consists of 13 residues. The CDR3 loop reads CASGEQNTGELFF. CDR3 coding DNA: TGTGCCAGTGGGGAACAGAACACCGGGGAGCTGTTTTTT.

The chain couples TRBV28 to TRBJ1-1; possibly TRBD1 for D (5 bases). V lost 5 bases to trimming and J lost 1 base, with 20 bases between them. The V gene's germline CDR1 is MDHEN and CDR2 SYDVKM. The CDR3 is 17 residues long. CDR3 loop: CASSPITASRGNTEAFF. CDR3 bases: TGTGCCAGCAGTCCAATCACCGCTTCAAGGGGGAACACTGAAGCTTTCTTT. Supplemented by reference TRBV28 and TRBJ1-1, the full variable domain reads DVKVTQSSRYLVKRTGEKVFLECVQDMDHENMFWYRQDPGLGLRLIYFSYDVKMKEKGDIPEGYSVSREKKERFSLILESASTNQTSMYLCASSPITASRGNTEAFFGQGTRLTVV.

The rearrangement uses TRBV2 and TRBJ2-7, with 7 nucleotides matching TRBD2. The trim removed 5 bases at V and 5 bases at J, leaving 6 bases unmatched. Germline assignment: CDR1 SNHLY and CDR2 FYNNEI. This CDR3 is built from 13 residues. The CDR3 DNA reads as TGTGCCAGCAGTATACGGGAGGAGAACGAGCAGTACTTC. Translation gives CASSIREENEQYF. The entire variable domain, with the rest obtained from reference TRBV2 and TRBJ2-7, is as follows: EPEVTQTPSHQVTQMGQEVILRCVPISNHLYFYWYRQILGQKVEFLVSFYNNEISEKSEIFDDQFSVERPDGSNFTLKIRSTKLEDSAMYFCASSIREENEQYFGPGTRLTVT.

This clone was recorded once. The chain couples TRBV5-6 to TRBJ2-5; 10 positions agree with TRBD1. J lost 5 bases, V lost 4 bases, and 5 bases had no gene match. Per germline, CDR1 SGHDT and CDR2 YYEEEE. The CDR3 is 14 residues long. The chain's CDR3 is CASSLTGGDETQYF. The DNA of the CDR3 is TGTGCCAGCAGCCTGACAGGGGGCGATGAGACCCAGTACTTC.

The chain combines TRBV10-3 with TRBJ2-5; 7 bases line up with TRBD1. V shed 2 bases, J shed 4 bases, and the junction held 7 bases outside the gene matches. This CDR3 spans 15 amino acids. Germline CDR1 ENHRY, CDR2 SYGVKD. CDR3 DNA sequence: TGTGCCATCAGTGAGCCAACTACAGGGGTAGAGACCCAGTACTTC. Protein: CAISEPTTGVETQYF.

The V gene is TRBV9, the J gene TRBJ2-1, with a possible D match to TRBD2 (6 bases). CDR1 and CDR2 (germline): SGDLS, YYNGEE. The CDR3 runs 17 residues. The V end was cut by 4 bases, the J end by 7 bases, with 24 bases between. CDR3 amino acids: CASSSRERGNGMNEQFF. As DNA, the CDR3 is TGTGCCAGCAGCTCCAGAGAGCGCGGGAACGGTATGAATGAGCAGTTCTTC.

The V call is TRBV28, the J call TRBJ1-2, with a possible D match to TRBD1 (5 bases). The germline V gene encodes CDR1 MDHEN and CDR2 SYDVKM. Trimming stripped 0 bases from V and 10 bases from J, with 21 bases between. The CDR3 spans 16 residues. The CDR3 protein is CASSLWGGSSSVDYTF. Here the CDR3 DNA reads TGTGCCAGCAGTTTATGGGGGGGGTCCTCGTCAGTGGACTACACCTTC.

This clone occurred once. V usage is TRBV7-2 and J usage is TRBJ2-5, with D tentatively TRBD2 (5 bases). Germline CDR1 and CDR2: SGHTA and FQGNSA. V was shortened by 1 base and J by 7 bases, with 7 bases between the two germline ends. The CDR3 runs 12 residues. This chain's CDR3 is CASSLDEGTQYF. CDR3 DNA sequence: TGTGCCAGCAGCTTAGACGAGGGGACCCAGTACTTC.

In its sample, this clone was seen a few times. V usage is TRBV28 and J usage is TRBJ1-4; D gene ambiguous. V lost 2 bases, J lost 5 bases, and 12 bases lay in between. The germline CDR1 and CDR2 sequences are MDHEN and SYDVKM. The CDR3 is 15 amino acids. The CDR3 sequence: CASSLRGRINEKLFF. The CDR3 DNA sequence: TGTGCCAGCAGTTTACGTGGACGGATAAATGAAAAACTGTTTTTT.

The chain couples TRBV7-2 to TRBJ2-1, with 10 bases that match TRBD1. Germline V gene lookup returns CDR1 SGHTA and CDR2 FQGNSA. Trimming took 4 bases from V and 4 from J; bases not matched to a gene: 7. The length of the CDR3 is 16 residues. CDR3 nucleotide sequence: TGTGCCAGCAGCTCAACCGGGACAGGGGCTTACAATGAGCAGTTCTTC. Its protein product is CASSSTGTGAYNEQFF.

V is TRBV5-1 and J is TRBJ2-5, with 8 bases identical to TRBD2. The length of the CDR3 is 14 residues. The V gene end was trimmed by 4 bases and the J gene end by 0 bases; junction bases not matched to a gene: 2. Germline assignment: CDR1 SGHRS and CDR2 YFSETQ. CDR3 region: CASSPGGDQETQYF. The DNA of the CDR3 is TGCGCCAGCAGCCCCGGGGGGGACCAAGAGACCCAGTACTTC.

The chain employs TRBV30 and TRBJ2-1, with D possibly matching TRBD1 (5 bases). Trimming removed 3 bases at V and 0 bases at J, with 18 bases between. Germline CDR1 GTSNPN, CDR2 SVGIG (reference sequence). This CDR3 is 17 amino acids long. The CDR3 reads CAWSRDSSFSSYNEQFF. The CDR3 DNA follows: TGTGCCTGGAGCCGTGACAGTTCCTTTAGCTCCTACAATGAGCAGTTCTTC.

V and J are TRBV18 and TRBJ2-7, with D perhaps matching TRBD2 (5 bases). The CDR3 extends over 14 amino acids. Germline V CDR1 and CDR2: KGHSH, LQKENI. Trimming pared 2 bases from V and 2 bases from J, leaving 10 bases between. CDR3 coding DNA: TGTGCCAGCTCACCAGCTAGCTCTCCCTACGAGCAGTACTTC. Translated, it gives CASSPASSPYEQYF.

J is TRBJ1-1 and V is TRBV7-9; no clear D. Germline CDR1 reads SEHNR; CDR2 reads FQNEAQ (reference sequence). The CDR3 runs to 17 residues. V was pared by 8 bases and J by 0 bases, with 22 bases between. CDR3 in amino acids: CASGSREPSLMNTEAFF. CDR3 sequence (DNA): TGTGCCAGCGGGTCTCGGGAGCCTTCCCTCATGAACACTGAAGCTTTCTTT.

The V gene is TRBV10-3, the J gene TRBJ1-2; the D is unclear. Germline values: CDR1 ENHRY, CDR2 SYGVKD. V was shortened by 10 bases and J by 8 bases, with 23 bases between the two germline ends. This CDR3 region has 14 residues. CDR3 in DNA: TGTGCCAGCTCCGAACTAGGCGACGCCCAGGGCTACACCTTC. It yields the protein CASSELGDAQGYTF.